These T cell receptor beta chains were read from a single sample in a study of cytomegalovirus exposure and HLA in healthy donors. Here immunoSEQ multiplex PCR was the method, and the copy in TCRdb shows in-frame clones only, minus some. The repertoire has under 150,000 clones, 70% to 85% of them found once; the top ten carry roughly 4.2%. The sequencing input was PBMCs. These receptors originate from a woman aged 40 to 55 in good health and CMV-seropositive. The CDR3 runs from the conserved cysteine through the conserved F or W. D genes are given only for firm matches. Only part of the rows carry a size: once, few, many, or a class if the clone is expanded.

size | J | V | D | CDR3 | DNA
- | TRBJ2-7 | TRBV2 | - | CASSGWQGYEQYF | TGTGCCAGCAGTGGTTGGCAGGGTTACGAGCAGTACTTC
few | TRBJ1-3 | TRBV19 | - | CASSIRDFSGNTIYF | TGTGCCAGTAGTATTCGGGATTTCTCTGGAAACACCATATATTTT
- | TRBJ1-1 | TRBV7-9 | TRBD1 | CASSWGGQGNTEAFF | TGTGCCAGCAGCTGGGGGGGACAGGGGAACACTGAAGCTTTCTTT
once | TRBJ2-2 | TRBV27 | - | CASSLVYTGELFF | TGTGCCAGCAGTTTAGTATACACCGGGGAGCTGTTTTTT
- | TRBJ2-7 | TRBV5-6 | - | CASSFSGAYEQYF | TGTGCCAGCAGCTTTTCGGGGGCCTACGAGCAGTACTTC
- | TRBJ2-3 | TRBV5-6 | TRBD2 | CASSLPLTWRGGQGDTQYF | TGTGCCAGCAGCTTGCCCCTTACGTGGCGGGGGGGGCAGGGGGATACGCAGTATTTT
- | TRBJ2-7 | TRBV18 | TRBD1 | CASSPGTGDYEQYF | TGTGCCAGCTCACCAGGGACAGGAGACTACGAGCAGTACTTC
- | TRBJ2-7 | TRBV2 | TRBD1 | CASGGTGGMIEQYF | TGTGCCAGCGGAGGGACAGGGGGCATGATCGAGCAGTACTTC
- | TRBJ2-1 | TRBV9 | TRBD2 | CASSFRSIGGGRNEQFF | TGTGCCAGCAGCTTCCGCAGTATCGGGGGGGGCCGCAATGAGCAGTTCTTC
- | TRBJ2-7 | TRBV2 | TRBD1 | CATSTGSYEQYF | TGTGCCACCTCGACAGGGTCCTACGAGCAGTACTTC
- | TRBJ1-2 | TRBV4-3 | TRBD1 | CASSQNRGMGYGYTF | TGCGCCAGCAGCCAAAACAGGGGGATGGGCTATGGCTACACCTTC
- | TRBJ1-2 | TRBV2 | - | CASSDRVQYGYTF | TGTGCCAGCAGTGACAGGGTTCAGTATGGCTACACCTTC
few | TRBJ2-1 | TRBV4-1 | TRBD2 | CASSQEGLLPDNEQFF | TGCGCCAGCAGCCAAGAGGGACTACTTCCCGACAATGAGCAGTTCTTC
few | TRBJ2-1 | TRBV5-6 | TRBD2 | CASSRTSGSYNEQFF | TGTGCCAGCAGCAGGACTAGCGGGAGTTACAATGAGCAGTTCTTC
- | TRBJ1-1 | TRBV6-4 | TRBD1 | CASRPDRGETEAFF | TGTGCCAGCAGACCAGACAGGGGGGAGACTGAAGCTTTCTTT
- | TRBJ1-1 | TRBV7-9 | - | CASSHRQAVRPEAFF | TGTGCCAGCAGCCATCGACAGGCAGTAAGACCTGAAGCTTTCTTT
- | TRBJ1-3 | TRBV10-3 | - | CAIRPTGSGNTIYF | TGTGCCATCAGGCCAACAGGGTCTGGAAACACCATATATTTT
- | TRBJ2-3 | TRBV6-4 | TRBD2 | CASSDLAGGRTDTQYF | TGTGCCAGCAGTGACCTAGCGGGGGGCCGCACAGATACGCAGTATTTT
- | TRBJ1-6 | TRBV30 | TRBD1 | CAGQGARNSPLHF | TGTGCCGGACAGGGGGCGCGTAATTCACCCCTCCACTTT
- | TRBJ2-5 | TRBV5-4 | - | CASSLFDREVETQYF | TGTGCCAGCAGCTTGTTTGACAGGGAGGTGGAGACCCAGTACTTC
- | TRBJ1-2 | TRBV10-3 | TRBD1 | CAITRTGLGYTF | TGTGCCATCACCCGGACAGGGCTAGGCTACACCTTC
- | TRBJ1-3 | TRBV19 | TRBD1 | CASSIVGQTSGNTIYF | TGTGCCAGTAGTATAGTGGGACAGACCTCTGGAAACACCATATATTTT
- | TRBJ1-1 | TRBV7-2 | - | CASSLAPGMNTEAFF | TGTGCCAGCAGCTTAGCGCCGGGTATGAACACTGAAGCTTTCTTT
- | TRBJ1-2 | TRBV5-1 | TRBD1 | CASSNRTGPSYTF | TGCGCCAGCAGCAACCGGACAGGGCCTAGCTACACCTTC
- | TRBJ2-3 | TRBV5-8 | - | CASSQGQKTSTDTQYF | TGCGCCAGCAGCCAAGGACAGAAAACTAGCACAGATACGCAGTATTTT
- | TRBJ1-2 | TRBV2 | - | CASSEARGTNYGYTF | TGTGCCAGCAGTGAAGCGCGGGGCACAAACTATGGCTACACCTTC
- | TRBJ2-1 | TRBV29-1 | - | CSVERRGQFF | TGCAGCGTTGAGCGGCGGGGGCAATTCTTC
- | TRBJ1-5 | TRBV6-1 | - | CASSEGNRDKHF | TGTGCCAGCAGTGAAGGGAACAGGGATAAGCATTTT
- | TRBJ2-2 | TRBV4-2 | TRBD1 | CASSQGGGQSGGELFF | TGTGCCAGCAGCCAAGGAGGGGGCCAATCGGGCGGGGAGCTGTTTTTT
few | TRBJ2-3 | TRBV25-1 | - | CASSLQSDTQYF | TGTGCCAGCAGTCTACAGTCAGATACGCAGTATTTT